One sample yielded the 7 T cell receptor beta chains listed below, sequenced in a study of CD4 T cells in relation to SARS-CoV-2 and coronaviruses. Before the COVID-19 pandemic, during about 2011-2019, CD4+ T cells were taken from unexposed donors. CD4+ T cells were isolated from the cells after around 9 days of culture. The antigens these receptors bind are not known. Produced via immunoSEQ multiplex PCR; TCRdb's table is partial and in-frame only. The table lists more than 20,000 clones, around two thirds of them singletons. Sequences were obtained from CD4+ T cells from PBMCs, cultured in vitro. Receptor source: a human donor in good health.

This chain joins TRBV18 and TRBJ2-5, with TRBD2 matching over 11 bases. J was trimmed by 3 bases and V by 3 bases; bases with no gene match: 0. The length of the CDR3 is 14 residues. CDR1 KGHSH and CDR2 LQKENI come from the germline V gene. The CDR3 coding sequence is TGTGCCAGCTCACCGGGACTAGCGGAAGAGACCCAGTACTTC. Its translation: CASSPGLAEETQYF.

In this sample, this clone turned up a few times. V gene TRBV6-4 combines with J gene TRBJ1-5, with 7 bases identical to TRBD1. The V segment lost 7 bases and the J segment 5 bases; nucleotides outside the gene matches: 20. The germline V gene encodes CDR1 MRHNA and CDR2 SNTAGT. The CDR3 has 18 residues. For the CDR3, the DNA is TGTGCCAGCACCTCGACAGGGCCTCATTCCCGCTACTATCAGCCCCAGCATTTT. Protein: CASTSTGPHSRYYQPQHF.

The V and J genes are TRBV19 and TRBJ1-5, with TRBD1 matching 7 bases. CDR3 length: 13 amino acids. The V segment lost 10 bases and the J segment 3 bases; nucleotides outside the gene matches: 6. Germline V lookup: CDR1 LNHDA, CDR2 SQIVND (reference sequence). The CDR3 loop reads CATSGTANQPQHF. CDR3 nucleotides: TGTGCCACCTCAGGGACAGCCAATCAGCCCCAGCATTTT.

The chain is built from TRBV5-1 and TRBJ2-4; tentatively, D is TRBD1 or TRBD2 (5 bases each). Germline V gene sequence: CDR1 SGHRS, CDR2 YFSETQ. There are 16 residues in the CDR3. Trimming removed 0 bases from V and 6 bases from J, with 16 bases in between. CDR3 in DNA: TGCGCCAGCAGCTTGGCCGAGTCCCTTGGGGGAAACATTCAGTACTTC. Its translation is CASSLAESLGGNIQYF.

This clone was observed a handful of times. The chain joins TRBV30 to TRBJ2-2; TRBD1 agrees at 7 bases. This CDR3 region has 14 residues. Germline V lookup: CDR1 GTSNPN, CDR2 SVGIG (reference sequence). Germline trimming cut 2 bases from V and 4 bases from J; bases unmatched to any gene: 4. The CDR3 here is CAWSKRGLTGELFF. The DNA of the CDR3 is TGTGCCTGGAGTAAGAGGGGGCTCACCGGGGAGCTGTTTTTT.

This clone occurred a few times. The chain carries TRBV14 and TRBJ2-3; no clear D gene. The CDR3 has 12 amino acids. The germline V and J ends were trimmed by 4 bases and 2 bases, with 4 bases remaining between them. Per the germline V gene, CDR1 is SGHDN and CDR2 is FVKESK. CDR3 nucleotide sequence: TGTGCCAGCAGCCCTTTCACAGATACGCAGTATTTT. The encoded protein is CASSPFTDTQYF.

Only a few counts were recorded for this clone. The J gene is TRBJ2-5, the V gene TRBV7-9; possibly TRBD1 or TRBD2 for D (5 bases each). Per the germline V gene, CDR1 is SEHNR and CDR2 is FQNEAQ (reference sequence). V was cut by 2 bases and J by 4 bases, with 11 bases left in between. CDR3 length equals 14 residues. This CDR3 is CASSLPVRGETQYF. The CDR3 region has the DNA TGTGCCAGCAGCTTACCAGTGAGGGGAGAGACCCAGTACTTC.